Listed here is a single TCR beta chain. Its antigen remains unidentified. The CDR3 runs to 14 residues. V was pared by 3 bases and J by 4 bases, with 12 bases between. Germline V gene data show CDR1 as GTSNPN and CDR2 as SVGIG (reference sequence). This record belongs to a study of T cell responses to AZD1222 COVID-19 vaccine. General study results and limits: Donors skewed white British and female; clonal diversity was possibly underestimated. Nearly half of spike-specific TCRs reportedly go after variant regions that carry no mutations. CD4 TCRs linked to vaccination spanned spike, dominating at 160-218 and 743-854.

Clones were sequenced by immunoSEQ multiplex PCR, and TCRdb holds only the in-frame ones, with some missing. Counted here are 120,000 to 150,000 clones, approximately 88% occurring once; the ten biggest clones make up less than 15%. The rearrangement links TRBV30 to TRBJ2-2; unclear D gene. The sample in question was peripheral blood, obtained on day 0 of AZD1222 vaccination. This receptor was taken from an adult in good health. This chain's CDR3 is CAWRGLSPTGELFF. In nucleotides, the CDR3 is TGTGCCTGGAGAGGCCTATCCCCCACCGGGGAGCTGTTTTTT.